A selection of T cell receptor beta chains follows, all from one sample in a study of cytomegalovirus exposure and HLA in healthy donors. Generated by immunoSEQ multiplex PCR, the TCRdb table keeps only in-frame clones and is missing some. The sample has approximately 200,000 clones, approximately 79% seen once; the top ten hold approximately 0.22%. Sequenced sample: PBMCs. The source is a girl aged 2-9 years in good health and CMV-seronegative. Each CDR3 is given with its conserved first and last residue. D genes are given only for firm matches. Expanded clones are given a class, and other clones once, few, many or no size at all.

j_call	d_call	v_call	clone_size	cdr3_nt	cdr3_aa
TRBJ1-1	TRBD1	TRBV7-6	-	TGTGCCAGCAGCTTAGGAGTACAGGGGAGCACTGAAGCTTTCTTT	CASSLGVQGSTEAFF
TRBJ2-7	-	TRBV27	-	TGTGCCAGCAGTTCCCTAAGTGGGCCCAACGAGCAGTACTTC	CASSSLSGPNEQYF
TRBJ2-5	-	TRBV5-4	-	TGTGCCAGCAGCTTGGGGCCAGAGGGGGGGCCGGGGAGAGAGACCCAGTACTTC	CASSLGPEGGPGRETQYF
TRBJ2-3	TRBD2	TRBV2	once	TGTGCCAGAGGCGGGGGGCCAGATACGCAGTATTTT	CARGGGPDTQYF
TRBJ1-1	-	TRBV4-1	-	TGCGCCAGCAGCATCACCCCGACGGGAGACACTGAAGCTTTCTTT	CASSITPTGDTEAFF
TRBJ2-3	TRBD2	TRBV4-1	-	TGCGCCAGCAGCCCCGAGCGGGGGGGTACAGATACGCAGTATTTT	CASSPERGGTDTQYF
TRBJ1-5	TRBD1	TRBV5-5	-	TGTGCCAGCAGCTTGGCCAGGGGGGTTAATCAGCCCCAGCATTTT	CASSLARGVNQPQHF
TRBJ1-6	TRBD1	TRBV9	-	TGTGCCAGCAGCGCACTTATTTGGGACAGTCCCCTCCACTTT	CASSALIWDSPLHF
TRBJ2-1	TRBD2	TRBV2	few	TGTGCCAGCGTTGACGGGAGGGGTAGTGATGAGCAGTTCTTC	CASVDGRGSDEQFF
TRBJ2-3	TRBD2	TRBV29-1	-	TGCAGCGTGCCCGGGGGGGCCACAGATACGCAGTATTTT	CSVPGGATDTQYF
TRBJ2-5	TRBD1	TRBV7-9	-	TGTGCCAGCAGCTCTGGACAGGCCAAAGAGACCCAGTACTTC	CASSSGQAKETQYF
TRBJ2-1	-	TRBV10-1	few	TGCGCCAGCAGGATGGCGGGTGAATCGGGGAATGAGCAGTTCTTC	CASRMAGESGNEQFF
TRBJ2-7	TRBD2	TRBV4-1	-	TGCGCCAGCAGCCAAGATGGGGCTAGCGGGGCGCAAACCTCCTACGAGCAGTACTTC	CASSQDGASGAQTSYEQYF
TRBJ2-1	TRBD2	TRBV29-1	-	TGCAGCGTCAACGGGGGGGACACCTCCTACAATGAGCAGTTCTTC	CSVNGGDTSYNEQFF
TRBJ2-7	TRBD1	TRBV6-1	-	TGTGCCAGCACCTCACGGGACAGCCGCACCTACGAGCAGTACTTC	CASTSRDSRTYEQYF
TRBJ1-2	TRBD1	TRBV25-1	-	TGTGCCAGCAGTGGGGGACAGGGACGCTATGGCTACACCTTC	CASSGGQGRYGYTF
TRBJ2-2	TRBD2	TRBV4-2	once	TGTGCCAGCAGCCAGCGGCAACTAGCGGGGGGACCCGGGGAGCTGTTTTTT	CASSQRQLAGGPGELFF
TRBJ2-2	-	TRBV29-1	-	TGCAGCGTTATAACGGGAGTGGGGGACACCGGGGAGCTGTTTTTT	CSVITGVGDTGELFF
TRBJ2-3	TRBD1	TRBV6-5	-	TGTGCCAGCACGGACAGGGGGCAAAGCACAGATACGCAGTATTTT	CASTDRGQSTDTQYF
TRBJ1-1	-	TRBV5-1	-	TGCGCCAGCAGCTTATTCGGTCCCGAAGCTTTCTTT	CASSLFGPEAFF
TRBJ2-3	TRBD1	TRBV7-3	-	TGTGCCAGCAGCTTTGGGACAGGAGGTAGCACAGATACGCAGTATTTT	CASSFGTGGSTDTQYF
TRBJ2-3	-	TRBV30	few	TGTGCCTGGAGTCTAGATGGCGCAGATACGCAGTATTTT	CAWSLDGADTQYF
TRBJ1-5	TRBD1	TRBV19	-	TGTGCCAGTAGGAGGGACAGGGCCGAGAATCAGCCCCAGCATTTT	CASRRDRAENQPQHF
TRBJ2-7	TRBD2	TRBV28	-	TGTGCCAGCAGTTCCTTAGCGGGAGGAACCTACGAGCAGTACTTC	CASSSLAGGTYEQYF
TRBJ2-1	TRBD2	TRBV19	-	TGTGCCAGTAGTATAGTTCGCGGGAGGTGGGGCAATGAGCAGTTCTTC	CASSIVRGRWGNEQFF
TRBJ1-3	TRBD1	TRBV6-5	few	TGTGCCAGCCGTACCGGGACAGGGTTTGGAAACACCATATATTTT	CASRTGTGFGNTIYF
TRBJ1-2	TRBD1	TRBV2	-	TGTGCCAGGATGAGAACAGGGACAGATGGCTACACCTTC	CARMRTGTDGYTF
TRBJ2-3	TRBD2	TRBV7-9	-	TGTGCCAGCAGCTTAGATCTTGGCGGGGGGGCCGATACAGATACGCAGTATTTT	CASSLDLGGGADTDTQYF
TRBJ1-2	-	TRBV21-1	-	TGTGCCAGCAGCAAAGTACATTGGGCAGGGGTAGACTATGGCTACACCTTC	CASSKVHWAGVDYGYTF
TRBJ1-5	-	TRBV7-9	few	TGTGCCAGCAGCTTAGGGGGGGGACACACCAATCAGCCCCAGCATTTT	CASSLGGGHTNQPQHF
TRBJ1-5	-	TRBV4-1	-	TGCGCCAGCAGCCAAGAGAGAAGACAGCCCCAGCATTTT	CASSQERRQPQHF
TRBJ1-4	TRBD1	TRBV9	few	TGTGCCAGCAGCGCCCGACAGGGCGGTGAAAAACTGTTTTTT	CASSARQGGEKLFF
TRBJ2-7	-	TRBV19	once	TGTGCCAGTAGTATAGATGGGAGGACCTACGAGCAGTACTTC	CASSIDGRTYEQYF
TRBJ2-4	-	TRBV28	-	TGTGCCAGCAGCCGTGTCGACATTCAGTACTTC	CASSRVDIQYF
TRBJ1-2	-	TRBV7-9	-	TGTGCCAGCAGCTCCCAGGGATTAGACTATGGCTACACCTTC	CASSSQGLDYGYTF
TRBJ1-1	TRBD1	TRBV30	-	TGTGCCTGGAGTGTACTCCGACAGGGGCACACTGAAGCTTTCTTT	CAWSVLRQGHTEAFF
TRBJ2-5	TRBD2	TRBV5-1	-	TGCGCCAGCAGCCACCCCGGGGGGGGAGAGACCCAGTACTTC	CASSHPGGGETQYF
TRBJ2-3	-	TRBV18	-	TGTGCCAGCTCACCCTTCCTAGGAGGCCGACCAGATACGCAGTATTTT	CASSPFLGGRPDTQYF